This T cell receptor (beta chain) was sequenced in a study of T cells after yellow fever vaccination. MiXCR, run by TCRdb on the 5' RACE reads, gives a single entry per CDR3 protein. The sample holds 300,000 or so distinct CDR3 sequences, over 10% seen once. Findings of the study overall: The study found a weaker secondary response that peaked faster, day 5 versus 15.

For this clonotype: Its matching antigen is unknown.

The sample in question was CD4+ T cells sorted from PBMCs, obtained 45 days after the yellow fever booster vaccination. This TCR derives from a young man who received the YFV17D yellow fever vaccine.

The DNA of the CDR3 is TGCGCCAGCAGCTCACTGGGACAGGGACTACTGACCTACGAGCAGTACTTC. Translated: CASSSLGQGLLTYEQYF. The chain employs TRBV5-1 and TRBJ2-7; the match to TRBD1 covers 9 bases. From germline, CDR1 is SGHRS and CDR2 YFSETQ. This CDR3 has 17 residues. With 3 bases clipped from V and 2 bases from J, the junction kept 12 bases outside the gene matches.